This is a list of T cell receptor beta chains from one sample in a study of CD4 and CD8 cells across lung adenocarcinoma regions. TCRdb processed the PCR reads anew with MiXCR; each CDR3 protein has one entry. In the table there are 5,000 to 6,500 distinct CDR3 sequences, about half of which are singletons. The specimen was CD8+ T cells from the margin of a lung tumor. These receptors were obtained from a male donor with lung adenocarcinoma. The CD4 and CD8 labels of this study may be unreliable. Both conserved end residues are part of each CDR3. D genes are given only for firm matches. Some rows mark clone size as missing; the rest say once, few, many or name a class of expanded clone.

d_gene: NA; j_gene: TRBJ2-3; v_gene: TRBV6-1; abundance: many; CDR3nt: TGTGCCAGCAGGCGGACAGGGAGGGTAGATACGCAGTATTTT; CDR3aa: CASRRTGRVDTQYF
d_gene: NA; j_gene: TRBJ2-7; v_gene: TRBV6-1; abundance: NA; CDR3nt: TGTGCCAGCAGTGAACCCGGCTCTACCTACGAGCAGTACTTC; CDR3aa: CASSEPGSTYEQYF
d_gene: TRBD1; j_gene: TRBJ2-1; v_gene: TRBV5-1; abundance: few; CDR3nt: TGCGCCAGCCGACGGGGGACAGGGTTAAATGAGCAGTTCTTC; CDR3aa: CASRRGTGLNEQFF
d_gene: TRBD2; j_gene: TRBJ2-3; v_gene: TRBV11-2; abundance: NA; CDR3nt: TGTGCCAGCAGCAAAGGACTAGCGGGATCGAGCACAGATACGCAGTATTTT; CDR3aa: CASSKGLAGSSTDTQYF
d_gene: NA; j_gene: TRBJ2-3; v_gene: TRBV6-2/TRBV6-3; abundance: NA; CDR3nt: TGTGCCAGCAGTTACCTAGCTACGATGAAGGGAGACTTC; CDR3aa: CASSYLATMKGDF
d_gene: NA; j_gene: TRBJ2-2; v_gene: TRBV24-1; abundance: few; CDR3nt: TGTGCCACCAGTGGAGAGGGGGAAAGCACCGGGGAGCTGTTTTTT; CDR3aa: CATSGEGESTGELFF
d_gene: NA; j_gene: TRBJ2-5; v_gene: TRBV7-6; abundance: NA; CDR3nt: TGTGCCAGCAGCCCCCCTTTCGGGCGGGGCGAGGGGGAGACCCAGTACTTC; CDR3aa: CASSPPFGRGEGETQYF
d_gene: TRBD2; j_gene: TRBJ2-1; v_gene: TRBV6-5; abundance: few; CDR3nt: TGTGCCAGCAGTACTAGCGGGAGCTACAATGAGCAGTTCTTC; CDR3aa: CASSTSGSYNEQFF
d_gene: TRBD1; j_gene: TRBJ2-5; v_gene: TRBV11-2; abundance: once; CDR3nt: TGTGCCAGCAGCTTCCAGGGACAGGGCTTGGAGACCCAGTACTTC; CDR3aa: CASSFQGQGLETQYF
d_gene: TRBD2; j_gene: TRBJ2-5; v_gene: TRBV11-3; abundance: many; CDR3nt: TGTGCCAGCAGTCGCGGACTAGTCCCACAAGAGACCCAGTACTTC; CDR3aa: CASSRGLVPQETQYF
d_gene: NA; j_gene: TRBJ2-4; v_gene: TRBV6-1; abundance: few; CDR3nt: TGTGCCAGCAGCCAACCCCGGGAAGCCAAAAACATTCAGTACTTC; CDR3aa: CASSQPREAKNIQYF
d_gene: NA; j_gene: TRBJ1-2; v_gene: TRBV12-3/TRBV12-4; abundance: NA; CDR3nt: TGTGCCAGCAGTCGCGCCCGGGGACACTACTATGGCTACACCTTC; CDR3aa: CASSRARGHYYGYTF
d_gene: TRBD2; j_gene: TRBJ2-1; v_gene: TRBV3-1; abundance: NA; CDR3nt: TGTGCCAGCAGCCAAGGGACTAGCGATGAGCAGTTCTTC; CDR3aa: CASSQGTSDEQFF
d_gene: NA; j_gene: TRBJ2-3; v_gene: TRBV11-2; abundance: few; CDR3nt: TGTGCCAGCAGCTTAGATCTGAGGCCAGATACGCAGTATTTT; CDR3aa: CASSLDLRPDTQYF
d_gene: NA; j_gene: TRBJ2-7; v_gene: TRBV6-1; abundance: once; CDR3nt: TGTGCCAGCAGACCCCAGGGATACGACGAGCAGTACTTC; CDR3aa: CASRPQGYDEQYF
d_gene: NA; j_gene: TRBJ2-7; v_gene: TRBV6-1; abundance: NA; CDR3nt: TGTGCCAGCGGATCAGGGCCACACAATGAGCAGTACTTC; CDR3aa: CASGSGPHNEQYF
d_gene: NA; j_gene: TRBJ2-3; v_gene: TRBV9; abundance: NA; CDR3nt: TGTGCCAGCAGAAACGAGGGGACAGATACGCAGTATTTT; CDR3aa: CASRNEGTDTQYF
d_gene: NA; j_gene: TRBJ2-5; v_gene: TRBV7-2; abundance: many; CDR3nt: TGTGCCAGCAGCTTGAGGGACCGAGAGACCCAGTACTTC; CDR3aa: CASSLRDRETQYF
d_gene: NA; j_gene: TRBJ2-5; v_gene: TRBV6-1; abundance: few; CDR3nt: TGTGCCAGCAGGGAGGGGTGGCAAGAGACCCAGTACTTC; CDR3aa: CASREGWQETQYF
d_gene: NA; j_gene: TRBJ1-6; v_gene: TRBV6-1; abundance: few; CDR3nt: TGTGCCAGCAGGCGGACAGACCTAAATTCACCCCTCCACTTT; CDR3aa: CASRRTDLNSPLHF
d_gene: NA; j_gene: TRBJ2-5; v_gene: TRBV20-1; abundance: NA; CDR3nt: TGCAGTGCTGGGGGGGGGGGGGGTGGGGGCGAAGAGACCCAGTACTTC; CDR3aa: CSAGGGGGGGEETQYF
d_gene: NA; j_gene: TRBJ1-1; v_gene: TRBV6-5; abundance: few; CDR3nt: TGTGCCAGCAGTATACTACAGGGAGGGAGTCCTGAAGCTTTCTTT; CDR3aa: CASSILQGGSPEAFF
d_gene: NA; j_gene: TRBJ2-5; v_gene: TRBV27; abundance: many; CDR3nt: TGTGCCAGCAGTTCCGGGGGGCGGGGGACCCAGTACTTC; CDR3aa: CASSSGGRGTQYF
d_gene: NA; j_gene: TRBJ2-6; v_gene: TRBV11-3; abundance: few; CDR3nt: TGTGCCAGCAGCTTTAGAGGGGTAGGGGCCAACGTCCTGACTTTC; CDR3aa: CASSFRGVGANVLTF
d_gene: NA; j_gene: TRBJ1-1; v_gene: TRBV7-2; abundance: many; CDR3nt: TGTGCCAGCAGCTTATACGGCGGATGGGGGGGAGGCACTGAAGCTTTCTTT; CDR3aa: CASSLYGGWGGGTEAFF
d_gene: NA; j_gene: TRBJ1-2; v_gene: TRBV6-1; abundance: many; CDR3nt: TGTGCCAGCAGGGGATCAACTAACTATGGCTACACCTTC; CDR3aa: CASRGSTNYGYTF
d_gene: TRBD2; j_gene: TRBJ2-5; v_gene: TRBV9; abundance: few; CDR3nt: TGTGCCAGCAGCGTAATGAGCGGGGGTTTCCAAGAGACCCAGTACTTC; CDR3aa: CASSVMSGGFQETQYF
d_gene: TRBD1; j_gene: TRBJ2-5; v_gene: TRBV5-1; abundance: many; CDR3nt: TGCGCCAGCAGCTTGGGGACCGGGACAGGCGGTATTGGCCAGTACTTC; CDR3aa: CASSLGTGTGGIGQYF
d_gene: NA; j_gene: TRBJ2-7; v_gene: TRBV6-1; abundance: many; CDR3nt: TGTGCCAGTATCAGGGCGGGGTCCTACGAGCAGTACTTC; CDR3aa: CASIRAGSYEQYF
d_gene: NA; j_gene: TRBJ2-1; v_gene: TRBV27; abundance: NA; CDR3nt: TGTGCCAGCAGTCCTCTTACCCCCTACAATGAGCAGTTCTTC; CDR3aa: CASSPLTPYNEQFF
d_gene: NA; j_gene: TRBJ2-1; v_gene: TRBV7-6; abundance: NA; CDR3nt: TGTGCCAGCAGCTTAGCAGTTGACAATGAGCAGTTCTTC; CDR3aa: CASSLAVDNEQFF
d_gene: NA; j_gene: TRBJ2-7; v_gene: TRBV6-1; abundance: NA; CDR3nt: TGTGCCAGCAGTGATTCTATAGGTCCAGATACGCAGTACTTC; CDR3aa: CASSDSIGPDTQYF
d_gene: NA; j_gene: TRBJ2-4; v_gene: TRBV6-5; abundance: medium-sized; CDR3nt: TGTGCCAGCAGTTACGAGGGAGGTGGTGCCAAAAACATTCAGTACTTC; CDR3aa: CASSYEGGGAKNIQYF